This TCR beta chain was found in a study of T cell changes during pregnancy in multiple sclerosis. The length of the CDR3 is 15 residues. The V end lost 5 bases, the J end lost 3 bases, and 13 bases lay between the germline ends. The germline CDR1 and CDR2 sequences are MNHNY and SVGAGI (reference sequence). Assay: immunoSEQ multiplex PCR; the TCRdb copy retains only in-frame clones and omits some. The sample lists 90,000 to 100,000 clones, approximately 92% occurring once. Sample: peripheral blood, taken in the first trimester of pregnancy. V is TRBV6-6 and J is TRBJ1-4, with a tentative D call TRBD1 (6 bases). The source of this sequence is a female donor with multiple sclerosis, enrolled in a pregnancy study. In DNA form, the CDR3 reads TGTGCCAGCAGTCCAACAGGGCTGGCTAATGAAAAACTGTTTTTT. Protein: CASSPTGLANEKLFF.